Below are 29 T cell receptor beta chains sequenced from a single sample in a study of cytomegalovirus exposure and HLA in healthy donors. The PCR ran on 60 Vbeta and 13 Jbeta primers. Sequencing used immunoSEQ multiplex PCR; TCRdb keeps in-frame clones, though not all of them. In the table there are approximately 150,000 clones, around 80% of which are singletons. The specimen was PBMCs. All receptors come from a man aged 35 to 55 in good health and CMV-seronegative.

This clone has a single count. V gene TRBV7-8 combines with J gene TRBJ2-1, with 11 nucleotides matching TRBD2. Germline V gene data show CDR1 as SGHVS and CDR2 as FQNEAQ. This CDR3 has 19 residues. With 5 bases clipped from V and 10 bases from J, the junction kept 22 bases outside the gene matches. The CDR3 here is CASSPRLAGSLSQHSEQFF. Written as DNA, the CDR3 is TGTGCCAGCAGCCCACGACTAGCGGGATCCCTGAGTCAACATTCCGAGCAGTTCTTC.

The rearrangement uses TRBV2 and TRBJ2-7; no firm D call. The germline CDR1 and CDR2 sequences are SNHLY and FYNNEI. The CDR3 has 13 residues. V lost 4 bases and J 1 base, leaving 8 bases between the germline ends. Here the CDR3 DNA reads TGTGCCAGCAGTGTGGTTGAGTCCTACGAGCAGTACTTC. Its protein product is CASSVVESYEQYF.

This chain joins TRBV5-4 and TRBJ2-2, with D unresolved. Trimming removed 1 base at V and 7 bases at J, with 11 bases between. Germline loops: CDR1 SGHNT, CDR2 YYREEE (reference sequence). The CDR3 runs to 14 residues. In nucleotides, the CDR3 is TGTGCCAGCAGCTTGCTAGTAACGGGCGGGGAGCTGTTTTTT. This gives the protein CASSLLVTGGELFF.

This rearrangement joins TRBV28 to TRBJ1-1; D is unresolved. CDR1 and CDR2 from the germline V gene are MDHEN and SYDVKM. The CDR3 has 11 residues. Written as DNA, the CDR3 is TGTGCGATTGGGCCCGACACTGAAGCTTTCTTT. It encodes CAIGPDTEAFF.

This chain uses TRBV5-1 with TRBJ2-2; 13 bases match TRBD2. Germline CDR1 is SGHRS and CDR2 is YFSETQ. Unmatched junction bases numbered 1, after V lost 2 bases and J lost 3 bases. The CDR3 extends over 16 amino acids. CDR3 DNA: TGCGCCAGCAGCTTTACTAGCGGGAGGGACACCGGGGAGCTGTTTTTT. Protein: CASSFTSGRDTGELFF.

V is TRBV4-2 and J is TRBJ2-1, with D unclear. The V and J ends lost 1 base and 12 bases respectively, with 16 bases between them. CDR3 size: 14 residues. CDR1 LGHNA and CDR2 YNFKEQ come from the germline V gene. CDR3 nucleotides: TGTGCCAGCAGCCAAGTCAATAGTCGTATGTCGCAGTTCTTC. The encoded protein is CASSQVNSRMSQFF.

This chain joins TRBV9 and TRBJ2-5; D possibly corresponds to TRBD1 (6 bases). Germline CDR1 reads SGDLS; CDR2 reads YYNGEE. Trimming left V 4 bases short and J 1 base short, with 14 bases between. This CDR3 comprises 15 residues. CDR3 coding DNA: TGTGCCAGCAGCCTCCAGCAGGGGCCCCAAGAGACCCAGTACTTC. Translated: CASSLQQGPQETQYF.

This clone occurred once. Since a far larger clone is one base different, this is likely a read error. This sample includes further DNA sequences coding for the same CDR3. The chain combines TRBV28 with TRBJ2-2; 11 bases align to TRBD1. The length of the CDR3 is 15 residues. Per germline, CDR1 MDHEN and CDR2 SYDVKM. CDR3 in amino acids: CASSPGQGEAGELFF. CDR3 in DNA: TGTGCTAGCAGCCCGGGACAGGGGGAGGCTGGGGAGCTGTTTTTT.

The chain couples TRBV25-1 to TRBJ2-7, with 7 positions matching TRBD1. This CDR3 has 16 amino acids. J gave up 7 bases and V 3 bases, and 15 bases lay outside the gene matches. Germline CDR1 reads MGHDK; CDR2 reads SYGVNS. The CDR3 spells CASSDGVADRASEQYF. The CDR3 DNA reads TGTGCCAGCAGTGACGGAGTCGCAGACAGGGCTAGTGAGCAGTACTTC.

V is TRBV5-1 and J is TRBJ1-6; 7 bases align to TRBD1. This CDR3 is built from 13 residues. V lost 3 bases, J lost 9 bases, and 3 bases stayed unmatched. Looked up from germline, CDR1 is SGHRS and CDR2 is YFSETQ. Here the CDR3 reads CASSWDSGSPLHF. CDR3 coding DNA: TGCGCCAGCAGCTGGGACAGCGGTTCACCCCTCCACTTT.

The genes are TRBV7-9 and TRBJ2-6; 12 positions match TRBD1. This CDR3 comprises 18 residues. Germline V gives CDR1 SEHNR, CDR2 FQNEAQ (reference sequence). Trimming removed 5 bases from V and 2 bases from J; junction bases left unmatched: 7. Written as DNA, the CDR3 is TGTGCCAGCAGCCCCTCCGGGACAGGGGGCGCTGGGGCCAACGTCCTGACTTTC. Translation: CASSPSGTGGAGANVLTF.

This clone was counted once. The chain carries TRBV6-5 and TRBJ2-7; 10 nucleotides line up with TRBD2. The CDR3 has 13 residues. Trimming at V came to 6 bases and at J to 5 bases, leaving 4 bases not matched to a gene. Germline V CDR1 and CDR2: MNHEY, SVGAGI. The CDR3: CASSASGRNEQYF. CDR3 coding DNA: TGTGCCAGCAGCGCTAGCGGGAGAAACGAGCAGTACTTC.

The rearrangement joins TRBV7-8 to TRBJ2-1; 15 nucleotides match TRBD2. The germline V gene encodes CDR1 SGHVS and CDR2 FQNEAQ. The length of the CDR3 is 18 residues. V shed 7 bases and J 7 bases; nucleotides not matched to a gene: 14. The CDR3 DNA reads TGTGCCAGCACTCAGGACAGGGGACTAGCGGGAGGCCGTAATGAGCAGTTCTTC. It is translated as CASTQDRGLAGGRNEQFF.

In its sample, this clone was seen once. The chain has TRBV12-5 and TRBJ2-1, with 14 bases aligning to TRBD2. There are 15 residues in the CDR3. V shed 7 bases, J shed 8 bases, and the junction held 7 bases outside the gene matches. Per germline, CDR1 LGHNT and CDR2 FRNRAP. This CDR3 reads CASALGTSGSHEQFF. The CDR3 DNA sequence: TGTGCTAGTGCCCTCGGGACTAGCGGGAGTCATGAGCAGTTCTTC.

J is TRBJ2-1 and V is TRBV19; 8 nucleotides align to TRBD2. Trimming took 8 bases from V and 6 from J; bases not matched to a gene: 12. The CDR3 extends over 15 amino acids. Germline V CDR1 and CDR2: LNHDA, SQIVND (reference sequence). The CDR3 DNA sequence: TGTGCCAGTTCCCAAAGCGGGAGTAATCGCAATGAGCAGTTCTTC. Amino acid sequence: CASSQSGSNRNEQFF.

The DNA for the CDR3 is TGCGCCAGCAGCTATAGGAGTCCCCCGAAGAAACTGTTTTTT. Protein: CASSYRSPPKKLFF. The chain recombines TRBV5-1 with TRBJ1-4; no reliable D call. Germline values: CDR1 SGHRS, CDR2 YFSETQ. This CDR3 is built from 14 residues. The V and J ends lost 3 bases and 11 bases respectively, with 17 bases between them.

The chain recombines TRBV6-4 with TRBJ1-2, with 8 nucleotides matching TRBD1. Germline V gives CDR1 MRHNA, CDR2 SNTAGT. Trimming removed 5 bases from V and 7 bases from J; junction bases left unmatched: 12. This CDR3 spans 15 amino acids. CDR3 amino acids: CASSSSMTGVGGYTF. CDR3 coding DNA: TGTGCCAGCAGTAGCTCCATGACAGGGGTCGGTGGCTACACCTTC.

The chain joins TRBV6-1 to TRBJ1-1, with D perhaps TRBD1 (6 bases). CDR3 length: 12 amino acids. Trimming cost V 1 base and J 13 bases, with 13 bases left between them. Germline V lookup: CDR1 MNHNS, CDR2 SASEGT. CDR3: CASSEGDPQGFF. The DNA of the CDR3 is TGTGCCAGCAGTGAAGGAGATCCACAGGGTTTCTTT.

As concerns this clone: Sequence at one end of the junction differs from germline and may be a read error. The sample carries other DNA sequences with the same CDR3. V and J are TRBV29-1 and TRBJ2-6, with 10 bases that match TRBD1. The CDR3 length is 15 residues. Germline-derived CDR1 and CDR2 are SQVTM and ANQGSEA. This CDR3 reads CSVRTGGLGANGLTF. The CDR3 coding sequence is TGCAGCGTCAGGACAGGGGGGCTCGGGGCCAACGGCCTGACTTTC.

This chain connects TRBV5-4 to TRBJ2-1; 9 nucleotides match TRBD2. Per the germline V gene, CDR1 is SGHNT and CDR2 is YYREEE (reference sequence). This CDR3 spans 18 amino acids. The J segment lost 1 base and the V segment lost 3 bases, leaving 11 bases of the junction unmatched. The CDR3: CASSSLGLAGRSYNEQFF. In DNA, the CDR3 is TGTGCCAGCAGCTCCCTGGGGCTAGCGGGAAGGTCCTACAATGAGCAGTTCTTC. Full variable domain (remainder filled in from reference TRBV5-4 and TRBJ2-1): ETGVTQSPTHLIKTRGQQVTLRCSSQSGHNTVSWYQQALGQGPQFIFQYYREEENGRGNFPPRFSGLQFPNYSSELNVNALELDDSALYLCASSSLGLAGRSYNEQFFGPGTRLTVL.

This clone turned up a few times. The chain has TRBV2 and TRBJ2-7, with 7 bases lining up with TRBD1. CDR3 length: 12 residues. Germline trimming cut 6 bases from V and 4 bases from J; bases unmatched to any gene: 3. Per germline, CDR1 SNHLY and CDR2 FYNNEI. CDR3 sequence reads: CASSQGVYEQYF. The CDR3 nucleotides read TGTGCCAGCAGCCAGGGGGTTTACGAGCAGTACTTC.

This rearrangement joins TRBV11-2 to TRBJ2-7; the match to TRBD1 covers 10 bases. This CDR3 has 16 amino acids. Trimming at V came to 5 bases and at J to 6 bases, leaving 13 bases not matched to a gene. The germline gives CDR1 SGHAT, CDR2 FQNNGV. As DNA, the CDR3 is TGTGCCAGCAGCAGCAACCCTCCGGGACAGGGGTCCGAGCAGTACTTC. Its translation is CASSSNPPGQGSEQYF. The full variable domain, completed using reference TRBV11-2 and TRBJ2-7, is EAGVAQSPRYKIIEKRQSVAFWCNPISGHATLYWYQQILGQGPKLLIQFQNNGVVDDSQLPKDRFSAERLKGVDSTLKIQPAKLEDSAVYLCASSSNPPGQGSEQYFGPGTRLTVT.

Details on this clone: Other DNA sequences in the same sample also yield this CDR3. The chain employs TRBV5-1 and TRBJ1-5; no reliable D call. Germline CDR1 SGHRS, CDR2 YFSETQ. Trimming pared 0 bases from V and 5 bases from J, leaving 6 bases between. The CDR3 covers 13 residues. DNA for the CDR3: TGCGCCAGCAGCTTGGGTAGAGATCAGCCCCAGCATTTT. Its protein is CASSLGRDQPQHF.

The genes are TRBV6-5 and TRBJ2-7, with TRBD2 matching over 11 bases. The J segment lost 4 bases and the V segment lost 5 bases, leaving 4 bases of the junction unmatched. CDR3 size: 14 residues. Germline values: CDR1 MNHEY, CDR2 SVGAGI. CDR3 in amino acids: CASSRLAGRYEQYF. The CDR3 coding sequence is TGTGCCAGCAGTAGACTAGCGGGAAGGTACGAGCAGTACTTC.

This clone has only a few counts. The chain has TRBV5-4 and TRBJ2-3; 14 bases are shared with TRBD2. Per germline, CDR1 SGHNT and CDR2 YYREEE (reference sequence). V gave up 5 bases and J gave up 4 bases; unmatched junction bases: 6. The CDR3 totals 16 residues. CDR3 sequence (DNA): TGTGCCAGCAGTTTTAGACTAGCGGGAGGGGCAGATACGCAGTATTTT. As protein: CASSFRLAGGADTQYF.

About this clone itself: The same CDR3 is also encoded by other DNA sequences in this sample. The chain carries TRBV30 and TRBJ1-5, with a weak D call TRBD1 (5 bases). This CDR3 is built from 13 residues. Trimming pared 0 bases from V and 4 bases from J, leaving 7 bases between. Germline V gene data show CDR1 as GTSNPN and CDR2 as SVGIG (reference sequence). This chain's CDR3 is CAWSVGGNQPQHF. Here the CDR3 DNA reads TGTGCCTGGAGTGTCGGGGGGAATCAGCCCCAGCATTTT.

The chain uses TRBV7-2 and TRBJ2-3, with TRBD2 matching 10 bases. Germline CDR1 SGHTA, CDR2 FQGNSA. The CDR3 covers 15 residues. After removal of 5 bases from V and 4 bases from J, the junction contained 6 bases not matched to a gene. The CDR3 DNA is TGTGCCAGCAGCCCGGCTAGCGGGAGTTCAGATACGCAGTATTTT. Protein sequence: CASSPASGSSDTQYF. The variable domain in full, with the rest retrieved from reference TRBV7-2 and TRBJ2-3, is GAGVSQSPSNKVTEKGKDVELRCDPISGHTALYWYRQSLGQGLEFLIYFQGNSAPDKSGLPSDRFSAERTGGSVSTLTIQRTQQEDSAVYLCASSPASGSSDTQYFGPGTRLTVL.

The gene calls are TRBV29-1 and TRBJ2-5; 8 positions match TRBD1. This CDR3 contains 13 residues. V lost 2 bases to trimming and J lost 3 bases; unmatched junction nucleotides: 2. Germline V gene sequence: CDR1 SQVTM, CDR2 ANQGSEA. CDR3 amino acids: CSVELGQEETQYF. In DNA form, the CDR3 reads TGCAGCGTTGAATTGGGACAGGAAGAGACCCAGTACTTC.

V gene TRBV7-8 combines with J gene TRBJ1-5; D is perhaps TRBD1 (6 bases). Germline V gene lookup returns CDR1 SGHVS and CDR2 FQNEAQ. CDR3 length: 13 amino acids. V was clipped by 5 bases and J by 5 bases, with 10 bases between them. The CDR3 coding sequence is TGTGCCAGCAGCCGTCACAGGGATCAGCCCCAGCATTTT. Residues: CASSRHRDQPQHF. Drawing the rest from reference TRBV7-8 and TRBJ1-5, the complete variable domain is GAGVSQSPRYKVAKRGQDVALRCDPISGHVSLFWYQQALGQGPEFLTYFQNEAQLDKSGLPSDRFFAERPEGSVSTLKIQRTQQEDSAVYLCASSRHRDQPQHFGDGTRLSIL.